The 7 T cell receptor beta chains given below trace back to one sample, sequenced in a study of OX40 agonist ivuxolimab in advanced cancers. Generated by immunoSEQ multiplex PCR, the TCRdb table keeps only in-frame clones and is missing some. This sample has under 50,000 clones, with almost 80% found just once. The input for sequencing was CD4+ or CD8+ T cells sorted from blood, taken in a trial of the OX40 agonist ivuxolimab. The receptors come from an adult with an advanced solid tumor such as melanoma, head and neck, liver or kidney cancer.

This rearrangement joins TRBV6-1 to TRBJ2-3; D may be TRBD2 (6 bases). Per germline, CDR1 MNHNS and CDR2 SASEGT. V lost 2 bases, J lost 2 bases, and 17 bases lay in between. This CDR3 comprises 17 residues. CDR3: CASSESGGNPYTDTQYF. The CDR3 coding sequence is TGTGCCAGCAGTGAATCCGGCGGGAACCCCTACACAGATACGCAGTATTTT.

The J gene is TRBJ1-5, the V gene TRBV30; D gene ambiguous. CDR1 and CDR2 from the germline V gene are GTSNPN and SVGIG (reference sequence). V was shortened by 4 bases and J by 0 bases, with 10 bases between the two germline ends. There are 14 residues in the CDR3. CDR3 protein: CAWTKEYSNQPQHF. CDR3 nucleotides: TGTGCCTGGACAAAAGAGTATAGCAATCAGCCCCAGCATTTT.

The chain uses TRBV30 and TRBJ1-1; D is unclear. The CDR3 loop spans 14 amino acids. Trimming cost V 1 base and J 7 bases, with 16 bases left between them. Germline lookup yields CDR1 GTSNPN and CDR2 SVGIG (reference sequence). CDR3 in amino acids: CAWSDQPTDGEAFF. For the CDR3, the DNA is TGTGCCTGGAGTGATCAACCGACCGACGGTGAAGCTTTCTTT.

The chain couples TRBV19 to TRBJ2-3; 7 nucleotides line up with TRBD2. The germline V gene encodes CDR1 LNHDA and CDR2 SQIVND (reference sequence). J lost 5 bases, V lost 6 bases, and 5 bases had no gene match. This CDR3 spans 13 amino acids. The CDR3 DNA reads as TGTGCCAGTAGACCGCGGGAGATAGATACGCAGTATTTT. It encodes CASRPREIDTQYF.

V usage is TRBV27 and J usage is TRBJ1-1, with 8 bases that match TRBD1. CDR1 is MNHEY and CDR2 is SMNVEV in the germline V gene (reference sequence). Trimming took 4 bases from V and 1 from J; bases not matched to a gene: 5. CDR3 length equals 15 residues. CDR3 sequence: CASSSGGDGNTEAFF. The CDR3 DNA reads as TGTGCCAGCAGTTCAGGGGGCGATGGGAACACTGAAGCTTTCTTT.

CDR3 nucleotide sequence: TGTGCCAGCAGGCCACCTGGGGCCAACGTCCTGACTTTC. It specifies CASRPPGANVLTF. This chain links TRBV6-5 with TRBJ2-6; D gene ambiguous. V was pared by 6 bases and J by 2 bases, with 5 bases between. The CDR3 length is 13 residues. Germline CDR1 and CDR2: MNHEY and SVGAGI.

The chain couples TRBV30 to TRBJ1-1, with 7 bases aligning to TRBD1. Trimming cost V 2 bases and J 0 bases; bases outside gene matches: 6. From germline, CDR1 is GTSNPN and CDR2 SVGIG (reference sequence). CDR3 length equals 15 residues. CDR3 sequence: CAWSPMDRMNTEAFF. CDR3 DNA: TGTGCCTGGAGTCCAATGGACAGGATGAACACTGAAGCTTTCTTT.